Sequencing of this T cell receptor beta chain was carried out in a study of blood T cell repertoires in COVID-19. Study details: The analysed material was cDNA or gDNA that came from T cells, B-cell-depleted T cells, or PBMCs.

Germline loops: CDR1 GTSNPN, CDR2 SVGIG (reference sequence). V was shortened by 2 bases and J by 6 bases, with 11 bases between the two germline ends. This CDR3 is 13 amino acids long. This clone appeared once. In the study's own analysis: Nucleated cell number was recorded as an estimate derived from reference gene primer amplification. Clones were read by immunoSEQ multiplex PCR, and TCRdb kept only the in-frame ones, dropping some. V, J and clone size reflect that table, while D and trimming were determined from the DNA. The profile covers over 40,000 clones, with approximately 90% appearing a single time and 8.5% to 10% taken by the ten largest.

The chain combines TRBV30 with TRBJ2-1; possibly TRBD2 for D (5 bases). Sequenced: peripheral blood. This sequence originates from a woman aged 80 or older with acute or convalescent COVID-19. CDR3 in amino acids: CAWSRTVGNEQFF. As DNA, the CDR3 is TGTGCCTGGAGTAGGACTGTAGGCAATGAGCAGTTCTTC.